This TCR beta chain is drawn from a study of cytomegalovirus exposure and HLA in healthy donors. Findings of the study overall: The tendency of first-cohort TCR clusters to co-occur in the 120 or so validation repertoires was identified by a subsequent analysis.

Donors came from a validation cohort of over 100 subjects, distinct from the first 666-subject cohort. The CDR3 covers 16 residues. Trimming took 3 bases from V and 9 from J; bases not matched to a gene: 7. Germline loops: CDR1 SGHTA, CDR2 FQGNSA. The repertoire was sequenced with immunoSEQ multiplex PCR; TCRdb's copy has only in-frame clones and lacks some. This repertoire shows 97,000 or so clones, roughly 87% found once; its top ten account for 5.5% to 7%. This clone has just one count. Its antigen is still unknown. The TCR sequence derives from a man younger than 35 in good health and CMV-seropositive. The material sequenced was PBMCs. The J gene is TRBJ2-1, the V gene TRBV7-2, with 14 bases aligning to TRBD2. CDR3 protein: CASSFTGLAGVGEQFF. The CDR3 DNA sequence: TGTGCCAGCAGCTTCACGGGACTAGCGGGAGTAGGTGAGCAGTTCTTC.